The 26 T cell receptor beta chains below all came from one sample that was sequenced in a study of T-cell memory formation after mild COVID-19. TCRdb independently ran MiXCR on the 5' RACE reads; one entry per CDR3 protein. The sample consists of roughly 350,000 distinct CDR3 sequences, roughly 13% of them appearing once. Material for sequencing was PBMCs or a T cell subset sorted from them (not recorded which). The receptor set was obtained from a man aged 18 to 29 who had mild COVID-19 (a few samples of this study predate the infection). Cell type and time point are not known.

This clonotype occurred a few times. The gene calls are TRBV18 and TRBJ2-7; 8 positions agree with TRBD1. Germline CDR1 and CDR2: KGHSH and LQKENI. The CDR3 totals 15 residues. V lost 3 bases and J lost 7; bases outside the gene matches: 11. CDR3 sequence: CASSPAPGQAAEQYF. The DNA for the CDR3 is TGTGCCAGCTCACCCGCTCCGGGACAGGCCGCAGAGCAGTACTTC.

The CDR3: CASSHYRLSNYGYTF. The CDR3 DNA is TGTGCCAGCAGTCACTATCGGCTCTCTAACTATGGCTACACCTTC. V is TRBV28 and J is TRBJ1-2; D remains ambiguous. V lost 5 bases and J 0 bases, leaving 13 bases between the germline ends. The germline V gene encodes CDR1 MDHEN and CDR2 SYDVKM. The CDR3 is 15 amino acids.

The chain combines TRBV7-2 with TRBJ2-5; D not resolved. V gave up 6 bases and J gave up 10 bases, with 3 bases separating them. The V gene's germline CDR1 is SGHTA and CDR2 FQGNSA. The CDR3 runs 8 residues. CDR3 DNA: TGTGCCAGCAGTAACCAGTACTTC. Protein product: CASSNQYF.

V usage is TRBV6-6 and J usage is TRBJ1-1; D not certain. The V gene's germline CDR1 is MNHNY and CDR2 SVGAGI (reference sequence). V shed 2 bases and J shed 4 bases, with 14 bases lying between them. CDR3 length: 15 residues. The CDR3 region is CASSYASAPSTEAFF. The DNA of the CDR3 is TGTGCCAGCAGTTACGCTTCAGCGCCAAGCACTGAAGCTTTCTTT.

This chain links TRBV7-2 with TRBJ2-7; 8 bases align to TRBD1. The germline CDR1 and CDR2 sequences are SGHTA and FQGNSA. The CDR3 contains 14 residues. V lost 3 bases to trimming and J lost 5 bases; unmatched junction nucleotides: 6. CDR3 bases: TGTGCCAGCAGCTTCCAGGGGGCAGTCCACGAGCAGTACTTC. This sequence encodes CASSFQGAVHEQYF.

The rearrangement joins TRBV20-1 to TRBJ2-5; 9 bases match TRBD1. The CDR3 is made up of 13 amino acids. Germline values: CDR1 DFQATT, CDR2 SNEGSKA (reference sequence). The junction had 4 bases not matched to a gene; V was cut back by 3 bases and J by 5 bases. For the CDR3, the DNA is TGCAGTGCTAGGCAGACAGGGGGGGAGACCCAGTACTTC. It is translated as CSARQTGGETQYF.

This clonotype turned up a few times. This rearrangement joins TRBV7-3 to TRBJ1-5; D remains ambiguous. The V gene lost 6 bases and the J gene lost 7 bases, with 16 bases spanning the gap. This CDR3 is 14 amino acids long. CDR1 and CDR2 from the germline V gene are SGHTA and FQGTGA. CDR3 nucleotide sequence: TGTGCCAGCAGACCAACATGCCGAGGGCAGCCCCAGCATTTT. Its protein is CASRPTCRGQPQHF.

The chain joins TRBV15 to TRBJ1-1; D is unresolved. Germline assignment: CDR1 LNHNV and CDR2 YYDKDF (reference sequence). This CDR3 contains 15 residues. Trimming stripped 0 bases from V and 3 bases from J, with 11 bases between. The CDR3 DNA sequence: TGTGCCACCAGCAGAGACCCCATAAGGGACACTGAAGCTTTCTTT. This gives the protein CATSRDPIRDTEAFF.

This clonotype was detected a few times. CDR3 in DNA: TGTGCCAGCAGCTTACAAGGCGACACAGATACGCAGTATTTT. This gives the protein CASSLQGDTDTQYF. The chain uses TRBV7-2 and TRBJ2-3, with D unresolved. CDR3 size: 14 residues. Per germline, CDR1 SGHTA and CDR2 FQGNSA. V dropped 2 bases and J dropped 2 bases, with 8 bases sitting between them. The variable domain in full, completed from reference TRBV7-2 and TRBJ2-3, reads GAGVSQSPSNKVTEKGKDVELRCDPISGHTALYWYRQSLGQGLEFLIYFQGNSAPDKSGLPSDRFSAERTGGSVSTLTIQRTQQEDSAVYLCASSLQGDTDTQYFGPGTRLTVL.

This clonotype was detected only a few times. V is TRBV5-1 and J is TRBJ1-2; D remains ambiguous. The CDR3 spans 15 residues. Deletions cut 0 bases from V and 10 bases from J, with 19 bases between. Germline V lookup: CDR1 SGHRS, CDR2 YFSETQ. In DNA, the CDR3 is TGCGCCAGCAGCTTGGCGACAACGTCGTCCAGGAACTACACCTTC. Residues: CASSLATTSSRNYTF.

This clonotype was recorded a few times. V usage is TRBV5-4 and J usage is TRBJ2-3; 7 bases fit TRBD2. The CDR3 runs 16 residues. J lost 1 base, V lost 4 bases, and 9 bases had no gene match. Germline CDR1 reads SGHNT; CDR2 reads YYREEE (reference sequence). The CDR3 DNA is TGTGCCAGCAGCCCGCCGGGGGGTGAGGGCACAGATACGCAGTATTTT. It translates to CASSPPGGEGTDTQYF.

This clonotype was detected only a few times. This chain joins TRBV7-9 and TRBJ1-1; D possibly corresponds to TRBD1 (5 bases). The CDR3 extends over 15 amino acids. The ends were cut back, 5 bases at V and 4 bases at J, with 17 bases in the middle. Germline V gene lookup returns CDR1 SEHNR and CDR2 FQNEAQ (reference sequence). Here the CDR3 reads CASSPKGSLGTEAFF. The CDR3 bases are TGTGCCAGCAGCCCCAAGGGGAGTTTAGGCACTGAAGCTTTCTTT.

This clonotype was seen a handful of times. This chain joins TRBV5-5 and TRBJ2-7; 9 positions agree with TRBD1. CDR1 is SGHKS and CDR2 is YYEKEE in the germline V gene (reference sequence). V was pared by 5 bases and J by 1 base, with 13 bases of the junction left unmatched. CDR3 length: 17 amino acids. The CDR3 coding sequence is TGTGCCAGCAGTTTCCGGACAGGGGCAACGCGGTCCTACGAGCAGTACGTC. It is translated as CASSFRTGATRSYEQYV.

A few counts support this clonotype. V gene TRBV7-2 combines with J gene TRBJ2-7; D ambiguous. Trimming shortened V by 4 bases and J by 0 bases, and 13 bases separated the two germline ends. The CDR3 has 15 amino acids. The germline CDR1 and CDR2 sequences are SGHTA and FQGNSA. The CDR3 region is CASSCRRVTSYEQYV. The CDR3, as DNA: TGTGCCAGCAGCTGTCGCAGAGTTACCTCCTACGAGCAGTACGTC.

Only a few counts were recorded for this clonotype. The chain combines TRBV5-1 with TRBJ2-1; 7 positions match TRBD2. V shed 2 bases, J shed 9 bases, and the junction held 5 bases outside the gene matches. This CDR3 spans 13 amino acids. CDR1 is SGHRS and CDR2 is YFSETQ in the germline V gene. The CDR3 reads CASSFGTNPEQFF. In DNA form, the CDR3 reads TGCGCCAGCAGCTTCGGGACTAATCCTGAGCAGTTCTTC.

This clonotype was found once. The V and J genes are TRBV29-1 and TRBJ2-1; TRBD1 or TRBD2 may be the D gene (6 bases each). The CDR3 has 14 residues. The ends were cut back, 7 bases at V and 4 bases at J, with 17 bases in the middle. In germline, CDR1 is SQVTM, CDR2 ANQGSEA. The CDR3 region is CSAISGARYNEQFF. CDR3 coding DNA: TGCAGCGCGATCTCGGGGGCCCGGTACAATGAGCAGTTCTTC.

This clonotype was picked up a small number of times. Written as DNA, the CDR3 is TGCAGTGCGAAAGGGGGGCCCCTTGGGGAGCAGTACGTC. This sequence encodes CSAKGGPLGEQYV. This chain connects TRBV20-1 to TRBJ2-7; D is possibly TRBD1 or TRBD2 (6 bases each). The V and J ends lost 6 bases and 7 bases respectively, with 19 bases between them. The germline gives CDR1 DFQATT, CDR2 SNEGSKA (reference sequence). The CDR3 is 13 amino acids.

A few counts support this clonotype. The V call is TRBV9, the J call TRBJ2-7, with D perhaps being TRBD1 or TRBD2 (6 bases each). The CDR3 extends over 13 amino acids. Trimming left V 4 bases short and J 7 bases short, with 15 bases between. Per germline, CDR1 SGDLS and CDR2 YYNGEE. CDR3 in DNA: TGTGCCAGCAGCCGTGGGGGGCAGGAAGAGCAGTACTTC. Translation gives CASSRGGQEEQYF. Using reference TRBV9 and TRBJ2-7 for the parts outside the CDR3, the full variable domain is DSGVTQTPKHLITATGQRVTLRCSPRSGDLSVYWYQQSLDQGLQFLIQYYNGEERAKGNILERFSAQQFPDLHSELNLSSLELGDSALYFCASSRGGQEEQYFGPGTRLTVT.

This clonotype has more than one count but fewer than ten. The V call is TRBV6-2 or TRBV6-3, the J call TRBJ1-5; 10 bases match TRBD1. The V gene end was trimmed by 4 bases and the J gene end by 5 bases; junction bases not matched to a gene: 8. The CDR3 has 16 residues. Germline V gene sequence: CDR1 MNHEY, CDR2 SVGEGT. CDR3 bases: TGTGCCAGCAGTTCCCTCGGGACAGGGGTTCATCAGCCCCAGCATTTT. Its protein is CASSSLGTGVHQPQHF.

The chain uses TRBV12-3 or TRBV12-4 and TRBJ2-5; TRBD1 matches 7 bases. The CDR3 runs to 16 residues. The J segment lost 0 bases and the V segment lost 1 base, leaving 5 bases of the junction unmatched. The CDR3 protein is CASSLVYGQDQETQYF. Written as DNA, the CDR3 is TGTGCCAGCAGTTTAGTTTACGGACAGGACCAAGAGACCCAGTACTTC.

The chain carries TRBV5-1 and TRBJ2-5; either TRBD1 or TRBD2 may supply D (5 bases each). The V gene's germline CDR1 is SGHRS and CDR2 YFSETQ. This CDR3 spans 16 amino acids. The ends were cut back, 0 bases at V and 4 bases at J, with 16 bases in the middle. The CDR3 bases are TGCGCCAGCAGCTTGGCCGGGAAAGGGGTGGGAGAGACCCAGTACTTC. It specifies CASSLAGKGVGETQYF.

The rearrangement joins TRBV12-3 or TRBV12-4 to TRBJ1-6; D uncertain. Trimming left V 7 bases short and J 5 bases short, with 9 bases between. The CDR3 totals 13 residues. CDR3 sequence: CASNKGNNSPLHF. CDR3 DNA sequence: TGTGCCAGCAATAAGGGAAATAATTCACCCCTCCACTTT.

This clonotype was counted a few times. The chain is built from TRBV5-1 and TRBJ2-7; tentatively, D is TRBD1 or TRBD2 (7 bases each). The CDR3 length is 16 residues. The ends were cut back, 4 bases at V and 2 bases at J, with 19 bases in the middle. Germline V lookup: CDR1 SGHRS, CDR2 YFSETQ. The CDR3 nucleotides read TGCGCCAGCAGCCCCAGGAGCGGGACAGCAACCTACGAGCAGTACTTC. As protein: CASSPRSGTATYEQYF.

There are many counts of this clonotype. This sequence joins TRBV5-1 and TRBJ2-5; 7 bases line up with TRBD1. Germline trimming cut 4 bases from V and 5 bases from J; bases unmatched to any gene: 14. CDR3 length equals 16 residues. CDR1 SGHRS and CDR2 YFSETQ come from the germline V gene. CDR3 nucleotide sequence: TGCGCCAGCAGCCTTGACAGGGCTAGGGGGCGCGAGACCCAGTACTTC. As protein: CASSLDRARGRETQYF.

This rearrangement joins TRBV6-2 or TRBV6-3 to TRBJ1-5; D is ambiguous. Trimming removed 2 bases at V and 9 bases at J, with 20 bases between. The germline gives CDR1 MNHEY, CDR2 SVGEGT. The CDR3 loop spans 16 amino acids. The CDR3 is CASSYLRAVLGWPQHF. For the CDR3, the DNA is TGTGCCAGCAGTTACCTACGCGCGGTCCTTGGGTGGCCCCAGCATTTT.

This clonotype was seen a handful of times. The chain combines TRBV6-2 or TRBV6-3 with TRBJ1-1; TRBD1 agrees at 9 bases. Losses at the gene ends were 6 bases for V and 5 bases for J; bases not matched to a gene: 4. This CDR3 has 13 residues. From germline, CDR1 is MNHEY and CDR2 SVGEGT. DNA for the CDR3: TGTGCCAGCAGGAGACAGGGGGAGACTGAAGCTTTCTTT. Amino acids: CASRRQGETEAFF.